One sample yielded the 9 T cell receptor beta chains listed below, sequenced in a study of CD8+ T cells in alopecia areata. Treatment of the sample: oral pan-JAK inhibitor, 5-10 mg twice daily. Extraction and reverse transcription of RNA yielded cDNA as the sequencing template. Method: immunoSEQ multiplex PCR; TCRdb's copy keeps in-frame clones and lacks some. The sample holds 200,000 to 250,000 clones, 64% seen once. The sample in question was CD4+ T cells sorted from blood, obtained at week 4, from a patient treated with tofacitinib. These receptors all come from a human donor with alopecia areata.

This chain uses TRBV5-1 with TRBJ2-5; D remains ambiguous. V shed 4 bases and J shed 1 base, with 8 bases lying between them. The CDR3 loop spans 13 amino acids. Germline V gene data show CDR1 as SGHRS and CDR2 as YFSETQ. The CDR3 spells CASSAAGQETQYF. The CDR3 DNA follows: TGCGCCAGCAGCGCCGCCGGCCAAGAGACCCAGTACTTC. The whole variable domain, filled in from reference TRBV5-1 and TRBJ2-5, reads KAGVTQTPRYLIKTRGQQVTLSCSPISGHRSVSWYQQTPGQGLQFLFEYFSETQRNKGNFPGRFSGRQFSNSRSEMNVSTLELGDSALYLCASSAAGQETQYFGPGTRLLVL.

This clone was counted only a few times. V and J are TRBV29-1 and TRBJ2-3, with D unclear. Trimming removed 3 bases from V and 0 bases from J, with 7 bases in between. The CDR3 loop spans 13 amino acids. Germline V CDR1 and CDR2: SQVTM, ANQGSEA. The CDR3 loop reads CSVDLSSTDTQYF. For the CDR3, the DNA is TGCAGCGTTGACCTATCAAGCACAGATACGCAGTATTTT.

The V gene is TRBV11-2, the J gene TRBJ2-7; D may be TRBD2 (6 bases). V gave up 3 bases and J gave up 2 bases, with 14 bases separating them. The CDR3 length is 15 residues. Per the germline V gene, CDR1 is SGHAT and CDR2 is FQNNGV. CDR3 sequence (DNA): TGTGCCAGCAGCTTCGGTGCGGGGCCAACCTACGAGCAGTACTTC. The encoded protein is CASSFGAGPTYEQYF.

The V call is TRBV7-9, the J call TRBJ1-4, with D possibly TRBD1 on 6 matching bases. The V gene's germline CDR1 is SEHNR and CDR2 FQNEAQ (reference sequence). This CDR3 has 16 amino acids. Trimming left V 6 bases short and J 0 bases short, with 14 bases between. DNA of the CDR3: TGTGCCAGCAGTCGGGGCAGGGGACCAACTAATGAAAAACTGTTTTTT. Translated, it gives CASSRGRGPTNEKLFF.

The V and J genes are TRBV19 and TRBJ2-7, with 8 bases matching TRBD2. The germline CDR1 and CDR2 sequences are LNHDA and SQIVND (reference sequence). With V trimmed by 5 bases and J by 4 bases, 13 bases remained unmatched. This CDR3 is 16 amino acids long. The CDR3 reads CASSPGGLPGGYEQYF. CDR3 nucleotides: TGTGCCAGTAGTCCGGGGGGGCTCCCCGGGGGATACGAGCAGTACTTC.

The gene calls are TRBV30 and TRBJ1-2, with D perhaps TRBD1 (5 bases). Trimming took 2 bases from V and 4 from J, leaving 11 bases between them. CDR1 GTSNPN and CDR2 SVGIG come from the germline V gene (reference sequence). This CDR3 has 13 amino acids. The CDR3 region has the DNA TGTGCCTGGAGTATCGCGGGGGGCTATGGCTACACCTTC. It yields the protein CAWSIAGGYGYTF.

This chain links TRBV7-9 with TRBJ2-2; D ambiguous. Trimming stripped 5 bases from V and 2 bases from J, with 12 bases between. The CDR3 is 15 residues long. Germline V gene data show CDR1 as SEHNR and CDR2 as FQNEAQ (reference sequence). The CDR3 is CASSHGGSNTGELFF. Here the CDR3 DNA reads TGTGCCAGCAGCCACGGCGGCTCCAACACCGGGGAGCTGTTTTTT.

This clone was found a few times. The chain links TRBV7-9 to TRBJ1-1; 7 bases map to TRBD1. V lost 5 bases to trimming and J lost 9 bases; unmatched junction nucleotides: 12. The germline V gene has CDR1 SEHNR and CDR2 FQNEAQ (reference sequence). The CDR3 contains 14 residues. The CDR3 region is CASSPNRTGNKAFF. CDR3 nucleotides: TGTGCCAGCAGCCCGAACCGGACAGGAAATAAAGCTTTCTTT.

The V and J genes are TRBV5-1 and TRBJ2-1, with a weak D call TRBD2 (6 bases). CDR3 size: 15 residues. CDR1 is SGHRS and CDR2 is YFSETQ in the germline V gene. Trimming removed 4 bases from V and 7 bases from J, with 18 bases in between. CDR3 sequence: CASSPGLTPENEQFF. CDR3 DNA: TGCGCCAGCAGCCCGGGACTGACGCCGGAGAATGAGCAGTTCTTC.